The present TCR beta chain was sequenced within a study of blood T cell repertoires in COVID-19. Study-level information: There were acute and convalescent COVID-19 samples, and they came from the United States, Italy and Spain. Sources were T cells, B-cell-depleted T cells, or PBMCs; the material itself was cDNA or gDNA.

Cohort 3 recovery required two negative PCRs, clearance, or symptom resolution. V was pared by 0 bases and J by 3 bases, with 10 bases of the junction left unmatched. The CDR3 loop spans 18 amino acids. Germline loops: CDR1 SGHKS, CDR2 YYEKEE (reference sequence). There are a few counts of this clone. Original processing notes: Nucleated cell number was recorded as an estimate derived from reference gene primer amplification. Repertoires were generated with immunoSEQ multiplex PCR, while TCRdb's copy carries only in-frame clones and drops some. The D gene and trimming were derived from the DNA, and the V and J assignments and clone size from that table. The profile covers 200,000 to 250,000 clones, with roughly four fifths appearing a single time and more than 3% taken by the ten largest.

Sequencing input: PBMCs or T cells enriched from blood (not recorded which). The sequence came from an older woman who had recovered from COVID-19. This sequence joins TRBV5-5 and TRBJ2-3; 10 bases are a match to TRBD2. The CDR3 loop reads CASSLGVAGGGPTDTQYF. The CDR3 DNA sequence: TGTGCCAGCAGCTTGGGAGTAGCGGGAGGCGGACCTACAGATACGCAGTATTTT.